This T cell receptor (beta chain) derives from a study of T cells after yellow fever vaccination. Study results and limitations: Though weaker, the secondary response peaked faster, on day 5 versus 15. Subsequent booster samples again held most clones from primary vaccination (around 96% CD4, about 90% CD8). It was a small share of clonotypes that appeared in both CD4 and CD8 compartments.

Synthesis of TCR cDNA relied on 5'RACE template switching, which attached a universal primer site and UMIs. TCRdb analysed the 5' RACE reads with MiXCR anew, one entry per CDR3 protein. This repertoire shows some 320,000 distinct CDR3 sequences, 9.5% to 12% found once; its top ten account for 3% to 3.5%. The CDR3 contains 12 residues. Germline assignment: CDR1 KGHDR and CDR2 SFDVKD. Trimming removed 9 bases at V and 4 bases at J, with 9 bases between. Regarding this clonotype: Its specificity is unknown.

The chain couples TRBV24-1 to TRBJ1-5, with D unresolved. This clonotype originated in a man in his late teens or twenties who received the YFV17D yellow fever vaccine. The sample here was CD4+ T cells sorted from PBMCs, taken 45 days after the yellow fever booster vaccination. The CDR3 region has the DNA TGTGCCACCCAACAGCGGAATCAGCCCCAGCATTTT. Translating gives CATQQRNQPQHF.